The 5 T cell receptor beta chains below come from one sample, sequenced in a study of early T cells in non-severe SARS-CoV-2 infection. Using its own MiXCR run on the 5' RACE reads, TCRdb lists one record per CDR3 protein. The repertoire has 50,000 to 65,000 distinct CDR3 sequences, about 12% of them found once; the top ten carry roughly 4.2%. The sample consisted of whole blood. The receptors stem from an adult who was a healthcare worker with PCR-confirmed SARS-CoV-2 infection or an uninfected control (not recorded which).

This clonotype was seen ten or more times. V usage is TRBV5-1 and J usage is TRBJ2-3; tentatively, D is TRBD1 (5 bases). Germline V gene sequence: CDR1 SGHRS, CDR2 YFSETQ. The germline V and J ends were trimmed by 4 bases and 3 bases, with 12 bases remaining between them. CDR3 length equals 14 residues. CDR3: CASSAQGLTDTQYF. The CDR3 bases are TGCGCCAGCAGCGCCCAGGGTTTAACAGATACGCAGTATTTT.

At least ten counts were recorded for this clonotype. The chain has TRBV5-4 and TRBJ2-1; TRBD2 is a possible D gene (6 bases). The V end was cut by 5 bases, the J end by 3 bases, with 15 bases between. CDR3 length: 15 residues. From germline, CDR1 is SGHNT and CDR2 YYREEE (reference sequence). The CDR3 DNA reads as TGTGCCAGCAGGAGGGGTTCCGGGAGCTACAATGAGCAGTTCTTC. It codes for CASRRGSGSYNEQFF.

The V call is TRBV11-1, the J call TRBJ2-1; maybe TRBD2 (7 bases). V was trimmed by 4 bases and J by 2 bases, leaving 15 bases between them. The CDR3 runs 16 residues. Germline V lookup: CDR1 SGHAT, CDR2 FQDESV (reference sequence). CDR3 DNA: TGTGCCAGCAGCTCTTTTGGGGGGGCCACCTACAATGAGCAGTTCTTC. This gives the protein CASSSFGGATYNEQFF.

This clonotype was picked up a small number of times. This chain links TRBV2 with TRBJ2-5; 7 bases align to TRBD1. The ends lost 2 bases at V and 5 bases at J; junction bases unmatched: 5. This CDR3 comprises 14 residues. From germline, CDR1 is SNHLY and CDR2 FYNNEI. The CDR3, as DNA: TGTGCCAGCAGTGAAAACAGGGGTTGGGAGACCCAGTACTTC. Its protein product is CASSENRGWETQYF.

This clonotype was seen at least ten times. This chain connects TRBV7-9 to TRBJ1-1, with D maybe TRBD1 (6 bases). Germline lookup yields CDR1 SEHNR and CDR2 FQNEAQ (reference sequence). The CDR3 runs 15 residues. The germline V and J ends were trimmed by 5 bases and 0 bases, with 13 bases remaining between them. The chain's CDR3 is CASSEGQPMNTEAFF. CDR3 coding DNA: TGTGCCAGCAGCGAAGGACAGCCTATGAACACTGAAGCTTTCTTT.